The 11 T cell receptor beta chains in this list originate from one sample, sequenced in a study of shared clonotypes between healthy human individuals (dated by TCRdb to about 2020). CD8 naive samples consisted of CD45RO-negative cells that were positively selected for CCR7, yielding a CD45RA+CCR7+ population without TemRA cells. Receptor amplification or capture employed the immunoSEQ multiplex PCR assay. As stored in TCRdb, this immuneACCESS dataset retains in-frame rearrangements with V and J assigned. A fraction of the clones does not appear; measured against another copy, unresolved V genes explain less than half of the discrepancy, and the remainder lacks a known reason. The sample has 1.5 million to 2.5 million clones on record, roughly 95% of them singletons. The biggest ten clones account for 1.2% of the sample. The sample comprised naive CD8+ T cells sorted from blood. What this sample's cell subset or site label stands for: CD45RA+CCR7+. These receptors originate from a man aged 18 to 29 in good health.

The CDR3 sequence: CASSSTTRYEQYF. For the CDR3, the DNA is TGTGCCAGCAGTTCTACAACACGCTACGAGCAGTACTTC. The rearrangement uses TRBV6-1 and TRBJ2-7; D is uncertain. Per the germline V gene, CDR1 is MNHNS and CDR2 is SASEGT. The CDR3 covers 13 residues. Trimming took off 5 bases at V and 3 bases at J, with 11 bases between the two ends.

This chain connects TRBV4-1 to TRBJ1-6, with unresolved D. CDR3 length equals 16 residues. The germline gives CDR1 MGHRA, CDR2 YSYEKL. The V end was cut by 0 bases, the J end by 0 bases, with 6 bases between. CDR3 residues: CASSQEWSSYNSPLHF. In DNA, the CDR3 is TGCGCCAGCAGCCAAGAATGGAGCTCCTATAATTCACCCCTCCACTTT.

The count of this clone is one. The V call is TRBV13, the J call TRBJ2-7; D gene uncertain. V was clipped by 1 base and J by 3 bases, with 7 bases between them. CDR1 is PRHDT, CDR2 FYEKMQ, per germline (reference sequence). The CDR3 consists of 13 residues. The CDR3 here is CASSLEQSYEQYF. CDR3 DNA sequence: TGTGCCAGCAGCTTAGAACAGAGCTACGAGCAGTACTTC.

The J gene is TRBJ2-5, the V gene TRBV9; 9 positions agree with TRBD2. In germline, CDR1 is SGDLS, CDR2 YYNGEE. There are 15 residues in the CDR3. Trimming cost V 3 bases and J 1 base; bases outside gene matches: 4. The CDR3 sequence is CASSAFSGGQETQYF. CDR3 coding DNA: TGTGCCAGCAGCGCCTTTAGCGGGGGCCAAGAGACCCAGTACTTC.

Remarks on this clone: Relative to the germline gene, one junction end is altered; a read error may explain this. Other nucleotide sequences from this sample produce the same CDR3. This chain joins TRBV4-1 and TRBJ2-2; a weak D match, TRBD1 (5 bases). Germline CDR1 reads MGHRA; CDR2 reads YSYEKL. The CDR3 spans 13 residues. Written as DNA, the CDR3 is TGCGCCAGTAGCCAGGGATACACCGGGGAGCTGTTTTTT. Translating gives CASSQGYTGELFF.

The V and J genes are TRBV6-5 and TRBJ2-5; TRBD1 agrees at 11 bases. The germline CDR1 and CDR2 sequences are MNHEY and SVGAGI. The CDR3 is 15 amino acids. V shed 11 bases and J 2 bases; nucleotides not matched to a gene: 10. CDR3 sequence: CAPVGTGGTQETQYF. In DNA, the CDR3 is TGTGCCCCGGTAGGGACAGGGGGTACACAAGAGACCCAGTACTTC.

The chain carries TRBV28 and TRBJ1-1, with D perhaps TRBD1 (5 bases). The V gene lost 5 bases and the J gene lost 1 base, with 14 bases spanning the gap. The CDR3 is 15 amino acids. Germline loops: CDR1 MDHEN, CDR2 SYDVKM. The CDR3 sequence: CASSPPEGRNTEAFF. CDR3 coding DNA: TGTGCCAGCAGTCCCCCGGAGGGGAGGAACACTGAAGCTTTCTTT. The full variable domain, its missing parts supplied by reference TRBV28 and TRBJ1-1, is DVKVTQSSRYLVKRTGEKVFLECVQDMDHENMFWYRQDPGLGLRLIYFSYDVKMKEKGDIPEGYSVSREKKERFSLILESASTNQTSMYLCASSPPEGRNTEAFFGQGTRLTVV.

The chain links TRBV13 to TRBJ2-7; D gene unclear. V was trimmed by 4 bases and J by 0 bases, leaving 16 bases between them. In germline, CDR1 is PRHDT, CDR2 FYEKMQ (reference sequence). The CDR3 spans 16 residues. The CDR3 region has the DNA TGTGCCAGCAGCTCCACCAGAGACCCTAGCTCCTACGAGCAGTACTTC. This sequence encodes CASSSTRDPSSYEQYF.

V usage is TRBV4-1 and J usage is TRBJ1-4, with D possibly matching TRBD1 (6 bases). Between the trimmed V and J ends, which lost 0 bases and 8 bases, there was a span of 19 bases. Looked up from germline, CDR1 is MGHRA and CDR2 is YSYEKL. The CDR3 runs to 17 residues. The CDR3 nucleotides read TGCGCCAGCAGCCAAGATGGGAACGGGGGGCCATTAGAAAAACTGTTTTTT. Translated: CASSQDGNGGPLEKLFF.

The chain links TRBV9 to TRBJ2-3; TRBD2 agrees at 14 bases. The CDR3 extends over 17 amino acids. The ends lost 4 bases at V and 4 bases at J; junction bases unmatched: 8. Germline lookup yields CDR1 SGDLS and CDR2 YYNGEE. The CDR3 nucleotides are TGTGCCAGCAGCACTAGGGGACTAGCGGGAGTCCCAGATACGCAGTATTTT. This sequence encodes CASSTRGLAGVPDTQYF.

Comments on this clone: Other DNA sequences of this sample code for an identical CDR3. The V call is TRBV9, the J call TRBJ2-1; possible D gene TRBD2, 6 bases. The CDR3 runs 14 residues. Germline-derived CDR1 and CDR2 are SGDLS and YYNGEE. The ends were cut back, 0 bases at V and 5 bases at J, with 9 bases in the middle. Written as DNA, the CDR3 is TGTGCCAGCAGCGTAGTGGCGGGGAACAATGAGCAGTTCTTC. Translating it yields CASSVVAGNNEQFF.